What follows are 2 T cell receptor beta chains derived from one specimen sequenced in a study of early T cells in non-severe SARS-CoV-2 infection. MiXCR was run by TCRdb on the 5' RACE reads, yielding one entry per CDR3 protein. The sample includes 30,000 to 45,000 distinct CDR3 sequences, 8% to 10% of them seen just once. The sample comprised whole blood. All receptors come from an adult who was a healthcare worker with PCR-confirmed SARS-CoV-2 infection or an uninfected control (not recorded which).

The CDR3 DNA reads TGTGCCAGCAGTGACGGGGTCGGGGATACGCAGTATTTT. This encodes CASSDGVGDTQYF. V usage is TRBV2 and J usage is TRBJ2-3, with TRBD2 as a possible D gene (5 bases). Germline-derived CDR1 and CDR2 are SNHLY and FYNNEI. This CDR3 is built from 13 residues. V shed 3 bases and J shed 6 bases, with 10 bases lying between them.

This clonotype was seen more than once but under ten times. The CDR3 region has the DNA TGTGCCAGCAGTCGAAGGCGTCAAGCACATTACGAGCAGTACTTC. Translation gives CASSRRRQAHYEQYF. The chain carries TRBV12-3 or TRBV12-4 and TRBJ2-7; unclear D gene. The V gene lost 5 bases and the J gene lost 4 bases, with 18 bases spanning the gap. The CDR3 covers 15 residues.